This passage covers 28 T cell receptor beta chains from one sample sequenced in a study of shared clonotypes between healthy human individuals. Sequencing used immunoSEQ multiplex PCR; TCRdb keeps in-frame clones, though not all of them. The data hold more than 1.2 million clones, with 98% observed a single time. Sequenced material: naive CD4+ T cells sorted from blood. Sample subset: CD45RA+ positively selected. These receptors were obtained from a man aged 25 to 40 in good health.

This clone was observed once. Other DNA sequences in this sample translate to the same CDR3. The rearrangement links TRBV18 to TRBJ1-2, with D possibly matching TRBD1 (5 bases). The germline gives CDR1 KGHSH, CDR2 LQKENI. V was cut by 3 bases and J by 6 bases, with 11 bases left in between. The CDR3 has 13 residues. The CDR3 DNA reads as TGTGCCAGCTCACCTGGGACGGGGAATGGCTACACCTTC. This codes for CASSPGTGNGYTF.

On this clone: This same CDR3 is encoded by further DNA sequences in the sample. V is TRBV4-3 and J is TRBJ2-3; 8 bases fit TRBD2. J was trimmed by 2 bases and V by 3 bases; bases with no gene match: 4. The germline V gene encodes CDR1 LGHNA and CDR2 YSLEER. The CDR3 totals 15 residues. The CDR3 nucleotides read TGCGCCAGCAGCCACACTAGCGGACCCACAGATACGCAGTATTTT. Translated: CASSHTSGPTDTQYF.

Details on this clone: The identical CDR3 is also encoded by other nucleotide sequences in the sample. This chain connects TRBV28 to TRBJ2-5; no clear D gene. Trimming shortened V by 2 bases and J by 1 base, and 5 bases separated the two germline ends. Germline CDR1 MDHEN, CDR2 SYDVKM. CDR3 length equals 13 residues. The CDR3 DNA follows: TGTGCCAGCAGTTTAATCAGCCAAGAGACCCAGTACTTC. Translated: CASSLISQETQYF.

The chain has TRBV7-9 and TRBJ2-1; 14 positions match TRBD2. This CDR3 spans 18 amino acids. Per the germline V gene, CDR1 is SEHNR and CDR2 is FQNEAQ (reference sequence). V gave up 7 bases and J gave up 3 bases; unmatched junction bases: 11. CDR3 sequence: CASTLGTSGRTNYNEQFF. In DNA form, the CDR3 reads TGTGCCAGCACCCTCGGGACTAGCGGGAGAACCAACTACAATGAGCAGTTCTTC.

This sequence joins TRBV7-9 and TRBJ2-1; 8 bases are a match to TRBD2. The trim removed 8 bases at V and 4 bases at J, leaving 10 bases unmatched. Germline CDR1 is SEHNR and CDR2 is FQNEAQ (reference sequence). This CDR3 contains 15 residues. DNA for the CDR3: TGTGCCAGCGGTAACGGACTAGCAGCTTACAATGAGCAGTTCTTC. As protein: CASGNGLAAYNEQFF.

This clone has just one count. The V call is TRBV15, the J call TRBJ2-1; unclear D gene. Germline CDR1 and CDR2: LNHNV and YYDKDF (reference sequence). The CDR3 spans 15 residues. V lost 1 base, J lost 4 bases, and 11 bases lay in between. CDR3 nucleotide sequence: TGTGCCACCAGCAGAGCCCCGCTAGGATACAATGAGCAGTTCTTC. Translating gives CATSRAPLGYNEQFF. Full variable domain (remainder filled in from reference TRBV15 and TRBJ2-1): DAMVIQNPRYQVTQFGKPVTLSCSQTLNHNVMYWYQQKSSQAPKLLFHYYDKDFNNEADTPDNFQSRRPNTSFCFLDIRSPGLGDTAMYLCATSRAPLGYNEQFFGPGTRLTVL.

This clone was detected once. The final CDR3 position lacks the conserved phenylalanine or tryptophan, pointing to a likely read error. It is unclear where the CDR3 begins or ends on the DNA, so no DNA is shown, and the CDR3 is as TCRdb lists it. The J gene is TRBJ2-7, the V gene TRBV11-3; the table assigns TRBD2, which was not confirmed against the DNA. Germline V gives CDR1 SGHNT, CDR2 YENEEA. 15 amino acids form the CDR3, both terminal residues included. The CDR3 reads CASSLDCIAWMQFAL.

The DNA of the CDR3 is TGTGCCAGCAGCACCCTTTTTAATCAGCCCCAGCATTTT. Amino acids: CASSTLFNQPQHF. The chain uses TRBV27 and TRBJ1-5; no reliable D call. This CDR3 is built from 13 residues. The V end was cut by 6 bases, the J end by 4 bases, with 10 bases between. Germline V gene sequence: CDR1 MNHEY, CDR2 SMNVEV (reference sequence).

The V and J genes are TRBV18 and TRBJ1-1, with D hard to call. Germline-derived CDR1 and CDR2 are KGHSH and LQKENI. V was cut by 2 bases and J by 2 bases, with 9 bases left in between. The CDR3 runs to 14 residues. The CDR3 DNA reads TGTGCCAGCTCACCATTAGGGTATAACACTGAAGCTTTCTTT. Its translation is CASSPLGYNTEAFF. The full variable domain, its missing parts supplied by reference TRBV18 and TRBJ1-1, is NAGVMQNPRHLVRRRGQEARLRCSPMKGHSHVYWYRQLPEEGLKFMVYLQKENIIDESGMPKERFSAEFPKEGPSILRIQQVVRGDSAAYFCASSPLGYNTEAFFGQGTRLTVV.

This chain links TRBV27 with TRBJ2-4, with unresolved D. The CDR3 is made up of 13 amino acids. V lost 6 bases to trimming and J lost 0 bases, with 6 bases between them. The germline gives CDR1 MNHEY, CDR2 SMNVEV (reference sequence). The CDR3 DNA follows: TGTGCCAGCAGCCAAATAGCCAAAAACATTCAGTACTTC. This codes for CASSQIAKNIQYF.

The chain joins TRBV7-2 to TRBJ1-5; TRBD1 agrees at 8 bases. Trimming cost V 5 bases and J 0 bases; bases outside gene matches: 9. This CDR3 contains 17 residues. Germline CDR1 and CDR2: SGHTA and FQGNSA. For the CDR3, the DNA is TGTGCCAGCAGCCCCCAAGACAGGGGATATAGCAATCAGCCCCAGCATTTT. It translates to CASSPQDRGYSNQPQHF.

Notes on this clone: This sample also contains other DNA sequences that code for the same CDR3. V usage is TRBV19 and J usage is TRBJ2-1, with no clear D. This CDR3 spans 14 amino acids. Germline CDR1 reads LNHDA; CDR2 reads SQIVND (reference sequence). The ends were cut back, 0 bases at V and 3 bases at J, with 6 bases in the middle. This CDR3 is CASSIDRSYNEQFF. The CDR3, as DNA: TGTGCCAGTAGTATAGATCGGAGCTACAATGAGCAGTTCTTC.

The CDR3 loop is CASSRGVHEQYF. CDR3 in DNA: TGTGCCAGCAGTCGGGGGGTGCACGAGCAGTACTTC. This chain connects TRBV6-5 to TRBJ2-7; 7 nucleotides line up with TRBD2. The germline gives CDR1 MNHEY, CDR2 SVGAGI. J lost 5 bases, V lost 5 bases, and 3 bases had no gene match. CDR3 length: 12 residues.

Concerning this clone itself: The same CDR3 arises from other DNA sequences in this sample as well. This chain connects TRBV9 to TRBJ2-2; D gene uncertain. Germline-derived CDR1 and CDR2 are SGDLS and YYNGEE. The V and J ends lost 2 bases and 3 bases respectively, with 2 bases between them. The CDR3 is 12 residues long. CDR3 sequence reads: CASSVDTGELFF. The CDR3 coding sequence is TGTGCCAGCAGCGTCGACACCGGGGAGCTGTTTTTT.

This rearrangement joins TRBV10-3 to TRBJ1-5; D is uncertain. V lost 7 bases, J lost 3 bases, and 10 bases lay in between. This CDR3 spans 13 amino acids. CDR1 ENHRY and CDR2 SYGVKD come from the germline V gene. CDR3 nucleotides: TGTGCCATCAAGGCCGATGTCAATCAGCCCCAGCATTTT. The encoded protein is CAIKADVNQPQHF.

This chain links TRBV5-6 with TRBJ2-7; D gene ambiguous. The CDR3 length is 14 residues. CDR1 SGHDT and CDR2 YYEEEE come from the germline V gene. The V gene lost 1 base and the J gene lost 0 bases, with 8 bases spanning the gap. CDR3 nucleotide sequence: TGTGCCAGCAGCTTGTACGGCAGCTCCTACGAGCAGTACTTC. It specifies CASSLYGSSYEQYF.

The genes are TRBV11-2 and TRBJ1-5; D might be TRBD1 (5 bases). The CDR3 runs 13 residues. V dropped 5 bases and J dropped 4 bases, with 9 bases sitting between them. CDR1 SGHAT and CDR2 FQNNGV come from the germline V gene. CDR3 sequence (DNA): TGTGCCAGCAGCCCGGGACCGAATCAGCCCCAGCATTTT. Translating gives CASSPGPNQPQHF. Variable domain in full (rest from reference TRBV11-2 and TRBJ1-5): EAGVAQSPRYKIIEKRQSVAFWCNPISGHATLYWYQQILGQGPKLLIQFQNNGVVDDSQLPKDRFSAERLKGVDSTLKIQPAKLEDSAVYLCASSPGPNQPQHFGDGTRLSIL.

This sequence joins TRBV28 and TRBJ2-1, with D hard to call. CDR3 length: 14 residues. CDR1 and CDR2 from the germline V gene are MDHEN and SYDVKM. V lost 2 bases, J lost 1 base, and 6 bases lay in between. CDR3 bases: TGTGCCAGCAGTTTAGGAAGGTCCTACAATGAGCAGTTCTTC. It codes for CASSLGRSYNEQFF.

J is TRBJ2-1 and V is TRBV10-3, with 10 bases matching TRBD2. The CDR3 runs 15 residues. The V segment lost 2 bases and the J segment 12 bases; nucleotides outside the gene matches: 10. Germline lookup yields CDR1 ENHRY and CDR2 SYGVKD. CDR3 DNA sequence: TGTGCCATCAGTGAGAAGCGGGAGGGCCTTTACGGGCAGTTCTTC. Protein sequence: CAISEKREGLYGQFF.

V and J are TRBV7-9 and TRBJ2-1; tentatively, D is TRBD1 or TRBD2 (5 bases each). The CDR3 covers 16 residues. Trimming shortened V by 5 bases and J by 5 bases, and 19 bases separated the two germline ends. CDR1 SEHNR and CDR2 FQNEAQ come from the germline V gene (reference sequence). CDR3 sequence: CASSQQVARAHNEQFF. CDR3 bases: TGTGCCAGCAGCCAACAGGTGGCGAGGGCACACAATGAGCAGTTCTTC.

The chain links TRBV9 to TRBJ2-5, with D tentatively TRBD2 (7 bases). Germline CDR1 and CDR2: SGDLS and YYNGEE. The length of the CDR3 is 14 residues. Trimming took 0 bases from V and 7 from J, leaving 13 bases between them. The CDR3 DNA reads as TGTGCCAGCAGCGTAGGGCACAGGGAGGGGACCCAGTACTTC. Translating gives CASSVGHREGTQYF.

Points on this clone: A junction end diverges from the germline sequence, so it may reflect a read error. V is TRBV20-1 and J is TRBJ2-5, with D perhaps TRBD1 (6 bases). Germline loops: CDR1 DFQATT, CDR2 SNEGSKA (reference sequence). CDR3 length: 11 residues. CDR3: CSAGGQDTQYF. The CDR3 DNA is TGCAGTGCTGGGGGCCAAGACACCCAGTACTTC.

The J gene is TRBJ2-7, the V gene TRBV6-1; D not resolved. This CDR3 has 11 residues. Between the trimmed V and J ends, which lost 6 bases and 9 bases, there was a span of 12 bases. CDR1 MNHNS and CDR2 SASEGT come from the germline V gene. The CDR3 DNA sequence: TGTGCCAGCAGGAGCAAGACATCGCAGTACTTC. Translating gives CASRSKTSQYF.

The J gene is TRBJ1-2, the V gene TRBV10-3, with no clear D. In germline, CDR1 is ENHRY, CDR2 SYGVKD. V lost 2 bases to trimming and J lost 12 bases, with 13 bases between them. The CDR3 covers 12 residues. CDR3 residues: CAISENQAIHTF. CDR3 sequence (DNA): TGTGCCATCAGTGAGAATCAGGCAATCCACACCTTC.

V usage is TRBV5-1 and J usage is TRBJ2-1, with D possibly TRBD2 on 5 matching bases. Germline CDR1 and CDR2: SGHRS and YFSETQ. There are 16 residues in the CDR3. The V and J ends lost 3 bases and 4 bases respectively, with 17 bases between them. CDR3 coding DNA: TGCGCCAGCAGCTCTAACCGACTATACAGTTACAATGAGCAGTTCTTC. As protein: CASSSNRLYSYNEQFF.

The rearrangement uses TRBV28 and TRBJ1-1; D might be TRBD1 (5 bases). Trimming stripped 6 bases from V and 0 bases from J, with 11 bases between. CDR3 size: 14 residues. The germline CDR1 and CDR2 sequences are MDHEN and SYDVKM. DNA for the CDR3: TGTGCCAGCAGATCGACAGCGATGAACACTGAAGCTTTCTTT. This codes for CASRSTAMNTEAFF. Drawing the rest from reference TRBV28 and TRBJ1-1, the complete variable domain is DVKVTQSSRYLVKRTGEKVFLECVQDMDHENMFWYRQDPGLGLRLIYFSYDVKMKEKGDIPEGYSVSREKKERFSLILESASTNQTSMYLCASRSTAMNTEAFFGQGTRLTVV.

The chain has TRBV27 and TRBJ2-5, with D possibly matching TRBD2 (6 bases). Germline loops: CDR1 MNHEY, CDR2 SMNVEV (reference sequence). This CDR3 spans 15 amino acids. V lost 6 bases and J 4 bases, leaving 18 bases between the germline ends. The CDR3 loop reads CASSPYGRGTETQYF. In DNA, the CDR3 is TGTGCCAGCAGCCCCTACGGTCGGGGGACAGAGACCCAGTACTTC.

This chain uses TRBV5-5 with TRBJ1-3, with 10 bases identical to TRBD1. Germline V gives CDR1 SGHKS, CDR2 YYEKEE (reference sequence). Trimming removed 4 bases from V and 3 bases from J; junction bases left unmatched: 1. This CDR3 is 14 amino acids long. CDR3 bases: TGTGCCAGCAGCCGGACAGGGGGTGGAAACACCATATATTTT. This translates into CASSRTGGGNTIYF.